The 31 T cell receptor beta chains listed next were all sequenced from one sample in a study of CD8 T cells in Susac syndrome. RNA amounts of roughly 0.5 to 1 ug underwent reverse transcription with random hexamers. Each CDR3 protein gets one entry after TCRdb re-called the immunoSEQ multiplex PCR reads with MiXCR. The sample has 150,000 to 160,000 distinct CDR3 sequences, roughly 95% seen once. The material sequenced was CD4+ T cells from PBMCs. The source of these receptors is a human donor with Susac syndrome.

This clonotype was detected only once. This sequence joins TRBV20-1 and TRBJ2-1, with a weak D call TRBD2 (6 bases). Looked up from germline, CDR1 is DFQATT and CDR2 is SNEGSKA (reference sequence). The ends were cut back, 6 bases at V and 1 base at J, with 10 bases in the middle. The CDR3 has 13 residues. CDR3 residues: CSAPGTSYNEQFF. CDR3 nucleotides: TGCAGTGCCCCCGGGACTTCCTACAATGAGCAGTTCTTC.

The chain employs TRBV5-1 and TRBJ1-1; the D gene is possibly TRBD1 (5 bases). This CDR3 region has 15 residues. CDR1 is SGHRS, CDR2 YFSETQ, per germline. V lost 0 bases, J lost 5 bases, and 14 bases lay in between. CDR3 region: CASSLAEGPTTEAFF. The CDR3, as DNA: TGCGCCAGCAGCTTGGCCGAGGGACCAACTACTGAAGCTTTCTTT.

This chain links TRBV10-3 with TRBJ2-5, with D maybe TRBD2 (5 bases). The V gene's germline CDR1 is ENHRY and CDR2 SYGVKD. The CDR3 is 14 amino acids. V lost 2 bases to trimming and J lost 0 bases, with 7 bases between them. The CDR3 DNA sequence: TGTGCCATCAGTGAGACTAGGGACCAAGAGACCCAGTACTTC. Translating gives CAISETRDQETQYF.

This chain links TRBV3-1 with TRBJ2-1; D not certain. CDR3 length: 11 residues. V was trimmed by 0 bases and J by 12 bases, leaving 6 bases between them. The germline CDR1 and CDR2 sequences are LGHDT and YNNKEL (reference sequence). The CDR3 DNA reads as TGTGCCAGCAGCCAAGAACGCTGGCAGTTCTTC. Translating it yields CASSQERWQFF.

The chain joins TRBV25-1 to TRBJ1-2; D gene unclear. The V gene lost 3 bases and the J gene lost 6 bases, with 5 bases spanning the gap. This CDR3 is 11 amino acids long. Germline values: CDR1 MGHDK, CDR2 SYGVNS. CDR3 coding DNA: TGTGCCAGCAGTGAGGCAGATGGCTACACCTTC. Protein product: CASSEADGYTF.

The chain is built from TRBV6-5 and TRBJ1-2; D is unclear. The CDR3 has 12 amino acids. The germline CDR1 and CDR2 sequences are MNHEY and SVGAGI. V gave up 6 bases and J gave up 7 bases, with 12 bases separating them. CDR3 amino acids: CASSFGLPGYTF. The CDR3 DNA reads as TGTGCCAGCAGCTTTGGACTACCTGGCTACACCTTC.

This clonotype showed up just a few times. This chain connects TRBV7-8 to TRBJ2-2; D uncertain. The CDR3 length is 13 residues. Trimming took 6 bases from V and 1 from J, leaving 6 bases between them. The germline gives CDR1 SGHVS, CDR2 FQNEAQ. Here the CDR3 DNA reads TGTGCCAGCAGGGCAGGGAACACCGGGGAGCTGTTTTTT. Translating it yields CASRAGNTGELFF.

This clonotype was counted once. The V gene is TRBV11-2, the J gene TRBJ2-3; 8 bases are a match to TRBD1. The V segment lost 1 base and the J segment 4 bases; nucleotides outside the gene matches: 7. The CDR3 loop spans 16 amino acids. Germline V gene lookup returns CDR1 SGHAT and CDR2 FQNNGV. The chain's CDR3 is CASSLGSGGSSDTQYF. CDR3 nucleotides: TGTGCCAGCAGCTTAGGGTCAGGGGGCTCTTCAGATACGCAGTATTTT.

V usage is TRBV15 and J usage is TRBJ1-3; D call uncertain. From germline, CDR1 is LNHNV and CDR2 YYDKDF (reference sequence). The CDR3 loop spans 15 amino acids. The V end lost 3 bases, the J end lost 3 bases, and 12 bases lay between the germline ends. The CDR3 protein is CATSSEGVGGNTIYF. The CDR3 nucleotides read TGTGCCACCAGCAGTGAGGGCGTGGGTGGAAACACCATATATTTT.

The V gene is TRBV21-1, the J gene TRBJ1-1. TRBV21-1 is an annotated pseudogene. This CDR3 is 11 amino acids long. This CDR3 reads CASSKALGAFF. The CDR3 nucleotides are TGTGCCAGCAGCAAAGCGCTAGGGGCTTTCTTT.

The chain uses TRBV29-1 and TRBJ2-2; TRBD2 matches 8 bases. The CDR3 consists of 12 residues. V lost 4 bases to trimming and J lost 8 bases; unmatched junction nucleotides: 3. Germline CDR1 SQVTM, CDR2 ANQGSEA. CDR3 sequence (DNA): TGCAGCGTTGGTAGCGGGGAAGGGGAGCTGTTTTTT. Translation: CSVGSGEGELFF.

This chain links TRBV23-1 with TRBJ2-7, with D possibly being TRBD2 (5 bases). TRBV23-1 is treated as an ORF (open reading frame) with a function not yet certain. The CDR3 length is 15 residues. Between the trimmed V and J ends, which lost 5 bases and 0 bases, there was a span of 14 bases. The CDR3 DNA is TGCGCCAGCAGTTTTCCGGGAATAAGCTCCTACGAGCAGTACTTC. It yields the protein CASSFPGISSYEQYF.

This clonotype has only a few counts. The chain has TRBV6-4 and TRBJ1-2, with TRBD1 identical over 8 bases. Unmatched junction bases numbered 5, after V lost 5 bases and J lost 6 bases. Per the germline V gene, CDR1 is MRHNA and CDR2 is SNTAGT. The CDR3 runs 13 residues. CDR3 coding DNA: TGTGCCAGCAGTCAAGACAGGGGTGATGGCTACACCTTC. Its translation: CASSQDRGDGYTF.

This clonotype was recorded once. The rearrangement uses TRBV4-3 and TRBJ2-5, with D possibly TRBD2 on 5 matching bases. Between the trimmed V and J ends, which lost 0 bases and 4 bases, there was a span of 9 bases. From germline, CDR1 is LGHNA and CDR2 YSLEER. The CDR3 is 14 amino acids. CDR3: CASSQDRLAETQYF. The CDR3 DNA reads as TGCGCCAGCAGCCAAGATCGCCTAGCAGAGACCCAGTACTTC.

CDR3 loop: CSARGVGPAKNIQYF. CDR3 coding DNA: TGCAGTGCTAGAGGGGTGGGACCGGCCAAAAACATTCAGTACTTC. The rearrangement joins TRBV20-1 to TRBJ2-4; D tentatively reads TRBD1 or TRBD2 (5 bases each). With 1 base removed from V and 1 base from J, the gap between germline ends came to 11 bases. Germline V gene lookup returns CDR1 DFQATT and CDR2 SNEGSKA (reference sequence). There are 15 residues in the CDR3.

The chain links TRBV20-1 to TRBJ1-2; 9 positions match TRBD1. Germline-derived CDR1 and CDR2 are DFQATT and SNEGSKA (reference sequence). With 3 bases clipped from V and 6 bases from J, the junction kept 8 bases outside the gene matches. The CDR3 spans 14 residues. Here the CDR3 DNA reads TGCAGTGCTAGTAACTCCGGGACAGGGAATGGCTACACCTTC. It encodes CSASNSGTGNGYTF.

V is TRBV5-1 and J is TRBJ2-2; D gene unclear. V lost 2 bases, J lost 0 bases, and 8 bases lay in between. The V gene's germline CDR1 is SGHRS and CDR2 YFSETQ. This CDR3 contains 15 residues. In nucleotides, the CDR3 is TGCGCCAGCAGCTTAGGAGATTCGAACACCGGGGAGCTGTTTTTT. Its translation is CASSLGDSNTGELFF.

The chain has TRBV20-1 and TRBJ2-2, with no clear D. Germline V gene lookup returns CDR1 DFQATT and CDR2 SNEGSKA (reference sequence). V was shortened by 3 bases and J by 0 bases, with 11 bases between the two germline ends. The CDR3 contains 15 residues. The DNA for the CDR3 is TGCAGTGCTAGCCCGATGACCACGAACACCGGGGAGCTGTTTTTT. Translating it yields CSASPMTTNTGELFF.

Only a few counts were recorded for this clonotype. This rearrangement joins TRBV12-3 or TRBV12-4 to TRBJ1-2; D possibly corresponds to TRBD1 (6 bases). V was cut by 0 bases and J by 6 bases, with 14 bases left in between. The CDR3 has 15 amino acids. The CDR3 loop reads CASSLALNTGNGYTF. As DNA, the CDR3 is TGTGCCAGCAGTTTAGCGCTAAACACAGGGAATGGCTACACCTTC.

The count of this clonotype is one. The chain has TRBV12-3 or TRBV12-4 and TRBJ2-3; unclear D gene. This CDR3 is built from 13 residues. V dropped 5 bases and J dropped 2 bases, with 8 bases sitting between them. The CDR3 protein is CASSPPDTDTQYF. The CDR3 nucleotides are TGTGCCAGCAGTCCCCCAGACACAGATACGCAGTATTTT.

The chain links TRBV5-4 to TRBJ1-1; possible D gene TRBD1, 5 bases. CDR1 and CDR2 (germline): SGHNT, YYREEE (reference sequence). The V gene lost 0 bases and the J gene lost 4 bases, with 13 bases spanning the gap. CDR3 size: 15 residues. The CDR3 spells CASSLVSGSGTEAFF. The CDR3 region has the DNA TGTGCCAGCAGCTTGGTTTCAGGGTCCGGCACTGAAGCTTTCTTT.

This chain connects TRBV3-1 to TRBJ2-1, with unresolved D. V lost 3 bases to trimming and J lost 3 bases, with 9 bases between them. Germline V gene data show CDR1 as LGHDT and CDR2 as YNNKEL (reference sequence). There are 14 residues in the CDR3. CDR3 loop: CASSQRQSYNEQFF. CDR3 coding DNA: TGTGCCAGCAGCCAGCGGCAGAGCTACAATGAGCAGTTCTTC.

V usage is TRBV11-1 and J usage is TRBJ1-6, with 11 positions matching TRBD1. Germline-derived CDR1 and CDR2 are SGHAT and FQDESV (reference sequence). Trimming cost V 3 bases and J 10 bases; bases outside gene matches: 2. The CDR3 totals 14 residues. CDR3 region: CASSLGQGGSPLHF. CDR3 sequence (DNA): TGTGCCAGCAGCTTGGGACAGGGGGGATCACCCCTCCACTTT.

The chain uses TRBV4-1 and TRBJ2-7; D is perhaps TRBD2 (6 bases). Germline CDR1 and CDR2: MGHRA and YSYEKL. V lost 4 bases, J lost 3 bases, and 13 bases lay in between. The CDR3 totals 14 residues. Here the CDR3 reads CASSLQAGNYEQYF. In DNA, the CDR3 is TGCGCCAGCAGCCTCCAAGCGGGCAACTACGAGCAGTACTTC.

This rearrangement joins TRBV14 to TRBJ2-1; 11 nucleotides match TRBD2. With V trimmed by 3 bases and J by 4 bases, 5 bases remained unmatched. CDR3 length: 16 residues. Germline CDR1 reads SGHDN; CDR2 reads FVKESK. In nucleotides, the CDR3 is TGTGCCAGCAGCCAGCCGGGACTAGCGGTTTACAATGAGCAGTTCTTC. Protein sequence: CASSQPGLAVYNEQFF.

This sequence joins TRBV5-1 and TRBJ2-5, with TRBD2 matching 9 bases. After removal of 2 bases from V and 2 bases from J, the junction contained 4 bases not matched to a gene. The CDR3 has 15 amino acids. CDR1 is SGHRS and CDR2 is YFSETQ in the germline V gene. CDR3 sequence: CASSFSSGGQETQYF. The CDR3 DNA is TGCGCCAGCAGCTTCAGCAGCGGGGGGCAAGAGACCCAGTACTTC.

This chain connects TRBV4-1 to TRBJ2-1, with D possibly being TRBD2 (6 bases). The germline CDR1 and CDR2 sequences are MGHRA and YSYEKL. The germline V and J ends were trimmed by 0 bases and 3 bases, with 12 bases remaining between them. The CDR3 contains 16 residues. The CDR3: CASSQDLGGNYNEQFF. The CDR3 DNA follows: TGCGCCAGCAGCCAAGATTTGGGGGGAAACTACAATGAGCAGTTCTTC.

The table lists this clonotype with a few counts. The chain couples TRBV4-1 to TRBJ1-5; D perhaps matches TRBD1 (6 bases). This CDR3 has 18 amino acids. Trimming shortened V by 4 bases and J by 0 bases, and 19 bases separated the two germline ends. The germline V gene encodes CDR1 MGHRA and CDR2 YSYEKL. The CDR3 nucleotides are TGCGCCAGCAGCCGAACCGGGGGCCGGGAGGGTAGCAATCAGCCCCAGCATTTT. This encodes CASSRTGGREGSNQPQHF.

The genes are TRBV4-3 and TRBJ2-1; D not resolved. Trimming cost V 0 bases and J 4 bases, with 13 bases left between them. Germline loops: CDR1 LGHNA, CDR2 YSLEER. The CDR3 is 16 amino acids. The CDR3 DNA is TGCGCCAGCAGCCAAGAAATAGCACAGCGATACAATGAGCAGTTCTTC. This translates into CASSQEIAQRYNEQFF.

The gene calls are TRBV3-1 and TRBJ1-1; maybe TRBD1 (5 bases). Germline loops: CDR1 LGHDT, CDR2 YNNKEL (reference sequence). The V end lost 2 bases, the J end lost 8 bases, and 9 bases lay between the germline ends. The CDR3 spans 12 residues. CDR3 protein: CASSQQGGEAFF. CDR3 coding DNA: TGTGCCAGCAGCCAACAGGGCGGGGAAGCTTTCTTT.

This rearrangement joins TRBV12-3 or TRBV12-4 to TRBJ1-1; D is undetermined. The germline V and J ends were trimmed by 3 bases and 4 bases, with 9 bases remaining between them. The CDR3 length is 13 residues. CDR3 bases: TGTGCCAGCAGTTTTGGAGTCGCCACTGAAGCTTTCTTT. Translated, it gives CASSFGVATEAFF.